These 23 T cell receptor beta chains originate from one sample sequenced in a study of cytomegalovirus exposure and HLA in healthy donors. The PCR employed 60 Vbeta primers together with 13 Jbeta primers. Clones were read by immunoSEQ multiplex PCR, and TCRdb kept only the in-frame ones, dropping some. Among about 200,000 clones listed, roughly 80% were seen once. The sample was PBMCs. Every receptor here comes from a woman in her 40s in good health and CMV-seronegative.

The rearrangement joins TRBV19 to TRBJ2-1; the D is unclear. Per the germline V gene, CDR1 is LNHDA and CDR2 is SQIVND (reference sequence). This CDR3 has 12 amino acids. Deletions cut 6 bases from V and 3 bases from J, with 6 bases between. The CDR3 spells CASSRDYNEQFF. In DNA, the CDR3 is TGTGCCAGTAGCCGCGACTACAATGAGCAGTTCTTC.

This clone was counted only a few times. This chain uses TRBV9 with TRBJ2-1; TRBD2 aligns across 9 bases. This CDR3 comprises 14 residues. V dropped 0 bases and J dropped 9; count of bases not matched to a gene: 4. CDR1 is SGDLS and CDR2 is YYNGEE in the germline V gene. CDR3 sequence reads: CASSVGLAGCEQFF. The CDR3 DNA reads as TGTGCCAGCAGCGTAGGGCTAGCGGGGTGTGAGCAGTTCTTC. Together with reference TRBV9 and TRBJ2-1, the CDR3 gives the full variable domain: DSGVTQTPKHLITATGQRVTLRCSPRSGDLSVYWYQQSLDQGLQFLIQYYNGEERAKGNILERFSAQQFPDLHSELNLSSLELGDSALYFCASSVGLAGCEQFFGPGTRLTVL.

The chain has TRBV7-2 and TRBJ2-3, with D tentatively TRBD2 (6 bases). In germline, CDR1 is SGHTA, CDR2 FQGNSA. The CDR3 is 13 amino acids. V was shortened by 5 bases and J by 9 bases, with 15 bases between the two germline ends. The CDR3 spells CASSPTGSNTQYF. The CDR3 region has the DNA TGTGCCAGCAGCCCCACCGGGAGTAACACGCAGTATTTT.

In DNA form, the CDR3 reads TGTGCCAGCAGTGAGATTGGGACAGCCTTCCGGGAGACCCAGTACTTC. Translating gives CASSEIGTAFRETQYF. This chain uses TRBV6-1 with TRBJ2-5; 7 bases line up with TRBD1. CDR3 size: 16 residues. V was clipped by 3 bases and J by 5 bases; unmatched bases: 12. Germline CDR1 is MNHNS and CDR2 is SASEGT.

The rearrangement links TRBV27 to TRBJ1-2, with D perhaps matching TRBD1 (6 bases). V gave up 3 bases and J gave up 6 bases, with 20 bases separating them. The CDR3 has 16 amino acids. Germline V lookup: CDR1 MNHEY, CDR2 SMNVEV (reference sequence). The CDR3 coding sequence is TGTGCCAGCAGTTTTGGACAGTCCAAGTCCTCTGATGGCTACACCTTC. This gives the protein CASSFGQSKSSDGYTF.

Concerning this clone itself: The germline gene is not matched at one end of the junction; a read error may be the cause. This rearrangement joins TRBV18 to TRBJ2-7; 13 bases map to TRBD2. CDR1 KGHSH and CDR2 LQKENI come from the germline V gene. This CDR3 is 17 amino acids long. The CDR3 DNA is TGTGCCAGCTCACCAGGGACTAGCGGGACTTACTCCTACGAGCAGCACTTC. Residues: CASSPGTSGTYSYEQHF. The whole variable domain, remainder taken from reference TRBV18 and TRBJ2-7, is NAGVMQNPRHLVRRRGQEARLRCSPMKGHSHVYWYRQLPEEGLKFMVYLQKENIIDESGMPKERFSAEFPKEGPSILRIQQVVRGDSAAYFCASSPGTSGTYSYEQHFGPGTRLTVT.

V gene TRBV6-5 combines with J gene TRBJ2-3; no clear D gene. CDR1 is MNHEY, CDR2 SVGAGI, per germline. The CDR3 is 14 amino acids. The V end was cut by 7 bases, the J end by 2 bases, with 13 bases between. The CDR3 nucleotides are TGTGCCAGCATGGGTCGGAACTACACAGATACGCAGTATTTT. Encoded protein: CASMGRNYTDTQYF.

The rearrangement joins TRBV5-4 to TRBJ2-1, with TRBD2 matching 13 bases. With 4 bases clipped from V and 0 bases from J, the junction kept 4 bases outside the gene matches. CDR1 is SGHNT and CDR2 is YYREEE in the germline V gene (reference sequence). The CDR3 consists of 17 residues. CDR3 bases: TGTGCCAGCAGCCCCGGGACTAGCGGGACCTCCTACAATGAGCAGTTCTTC. Amino acid sequence: CASSPGTSGTSYNEQFF.

On this clone: At one of its ends the junction is not consistent with the germline gene, which may arise from a read error. Other DNA sequences in this sample translate to the same CDR3. This chain joins TRBV10-3 and TRBJ2-7, with D tentatively TRBD2 (5 bases). Germline V CDR1 and CDR2: ENHRY, SYGVKD. The CDR3 has 13 residues. CDR3 amino acids: CAIRGRDSYEQYF. CDR3 in DNA: TGCGCCATCAGAGGACGGGACTCCTACGAGCAGTACTTC.

The chain uses TRBV19 and TRBJ2-7; no clear D gene. From germline, CDR1 is LNHDA and CDR2 SQIVND (reference sequence). Trimming took off 8 bases at V and 0 bases at J, with 11 bases between the two ends. CDR3 length: 13 residues. The CDR3 reads CASQHDNSYEQYF. As DNA, the CDR3 is TGTGCCAGTCAACATGACAACTCCTACGAGCAGTACTTC. The full variable domain, rest sourced from reference TRBV19 and TRBJ2-7, is DGGITQSPKYLFRKEGQNVTLSCEQNLNHDAMYWYRQDPGQGLRLIYYSQIVNDFQKGDIAEGYSVSREKKESFPLTVTSAQKNPTAFYLCASQHDNSYEQYFGPGTRLTVT.

The genes are TRBV30 and TRBJ2-5, with 16 positions matching TRBD2. The last part of the DNA fits TRBJ2-7 better; the J call may be wrong. The CDR3 runs to 17 residues. CDR1 is GTSNPN and CDR2 is SVGIG in the germline V gene (reference sequence). CDR3 sequence: CAWSGGLAGGRGHEQYF. The DNA for the CDR3 is TGTGCCTGGAGTGGGGGACTAGCGGGAGGGCGGGGCCACGAGCAGTACTTC.

This chain joins TRBV18 and TRBJ2-7, with a possible D match to TRBD1 (8 bases). V lost 3 bases and J 5 bases, leaving 14 bases between the germline ends. Germline CDR1 reads KGHSH; CDR2 reads LQKENI. The CDR3 runs to 14 residues. CDR3 DNA sequence: TGTGCCAGCTCACCGTACAGGGGGGGCAACGAGCAGTACTTC. Translation: CASSPYRGGNEQYF.

The CDR3 here is CASTHPRLAGGPNEQFF. CDR3 nucleotides: TGTGCCAGCACCCACCCCCGACTAGCGGGAGGCCCCAATGAGCAGTTCTTC. The rearrangement links TRBV2 to TRBJ2-1; 13 positions agree with TRBD2. The CDR3 has 17 residues. The germline V gene encodes CDR1 SNHLY and CDR2 FYNNEI. V lost 7 bases, J lost 6 bases, and 12 bases stayed unmatched.

The J gene is TRBJ2-7, the V gene TRBV4-1; maybe TRBD1 (5 bases). The length of the CDR3 is 13 residues. Per the germline V gene, CDR1 is MGHRA and CDR2 is YSYEKL. Trimming shortened V by 5 bases and J by 6 bases, and 14 bases separated the two germline ends. The CDR3 here is CASSVGRASEQYF. CDR3 nucleotides: TGCGCCAGCAGCGTTGGCAGGGCAAGCGAGCAGTACTTC.

This chain connects TRBV30 to TRBJ2-5, with D unclear. Germline CDR1 GTSNPN, CDR2 SVGIG (reference sequence). The CDR3 is made up of 16 amino acids. The germline V and J ends were trimmed by 3 bases and 1 base, with 18 bases remaining between them. The CDR3 bases are TGTGCCTGGAGCGCCCCACTCACGCCGAGCCAAGAGACCCAGTACTTC. Its translation: CAWSAPLTPSQETQYF.

The rearrangement uses TRBV5-1 and TRBJ2-7, with 10 bases matching TRBD1. Germline V gene data show CDR1 as SGHRS and CDR2 as YFSETQ. The CDR3 covers 18 residues. The V segment lost 3 bases and the J segment 5 bases; nucleotides outside the gene matches: 17. The CDR3 is CASSSLRGSGTGEDEQYF. The CDR3 region has the DNA TGCGCCAGCAGCTCACTAAGGGGGTCGGGGACAGGGGAAGACGAGCAGTACTTC. Combining the CDR3 with reference TRBV5-1 and TRBJ2-7 gives the whole variable domain KAGVTQTPRYLIKTRGQQVTLSCSPISGHRSVSWYQQTPGQGLQFLFEYFSETQRNKGNFPGRFSGRQFSNSRSEMNVSTLELGDSALYLCASSSLRGSGTGEDEQYFGPGTRLTVT.

This rearrangement joins TRBV7-6 to TRBJ2-6; D remains ambiguous. V was pared by 1 base and J by 2 bases, with 3 bases between. This CDR3 spans 14 amino acids. Germline V gene sequence: CDR1 SGHVS, CDR2 FNYEAQ. The CDR3 DNA follows: TGTGCCAGCAGCTTAGGGCCTGGGGCCAACGTCCTGACTTTC. Translating it yields CASSLGPGANVLTF.

The V gene is TRBV10-1, the J gene TRBJ2-2; D remains ambiguous. The germline V gene encodes CDR1 WNHNN and CDR2 SYGVQD (reference sequence). V dropped 5 bases and J dropped 5 bases, with 15 bases sitting between them. The CDR3 is made up of 15 amino acids. The CDR3 DNA follows: TGCGCCAGCAGTACCGACTCTAGTACAACCGGGGAGCTGTTTTTT. Translation: CASSTDSSTTGELFF.

This clone was detected only a few times. The chain joins TRBV2 to TRBJ2-5; no definite D call. The CDR3 sequence is 12 residues long. V lost 5 bases and J 2 bases, leaving 6 bases between the germline ends. Germline values: CDR1 SNHLY, CDR2 FYNNEI. In DNA, the CDR3 is TGTGCCAGCAGTAGAGAGCAAGAGACCCAGTACTTC. Amino acid sequence: CASSREQETQYF.

This clone has only a few counts. The chain combines TRBV6-1 with TRBJ2-3, with 10 positions matching TRBD2. This CDR3 spans 16 amino acids. V was clipped by 3 bases and J by 3 bases; unmatched bases: 6. Germline CDR1 and CDR2: MNHNS and SASEGT. In DNA, the CDR3 is TGTGCCAGCAGTGACGGGCTAGCGGGAGTTACAGATACGCAGTATTTT. Its translation is CASSDGLAGVTDTQYF.

The rearrangement joins TRBV30 to TRBJ2-7; 8 bases align to TRBD2. Germline V gives CDR1 GTSNPN, CDR2 SVGIG (reference sequence). V trimming: 0 bases; J trimming: 3 bases; junction bases outside the gene matches: 4. This CDR3 has 14 amino acids. The CDR3 here is CAWSVREGVYEQYF. CDR3 DNA sequence: TGTGCCTGGAGTGTCCGGGAGGGGGTCTACGAGCAGTACTTC.

The J gene is TRBJ2-1, the V gene TRBV15, with 7 bases fitting TRBD2. The CDR3 runs 17 residues. V was pared by 0 bases and J by 9 bases, with 14 bases of the junction left unmatched. Germline V CDR1 and CDR2: LNHNV, YYDKDF (reference sequence). CDR3 bases: TGTGCCACCAGCAGAGATGGAACGGGAGGTAGGAGGGGTGAGCAGTTCTTC. As protein: CATSRDGTGGRRGEQFF.

The genes are TRBV19 and TRBJ2-2; 7 nucleotides line up with TRBD1. J was trimmed by 0 bases and V by 4 bases; bases with no gene match: 5. There are 16 residues in the CDR3. CDR1 LNHDA and CDR2 SQIVND come from the germline V gene (reference sequence). CDR3 region: CASSRNRGTNTGELFF. The DNA for the CDR3 is TGTGCCAGTAGTAGGAACAGGGGAACGAACACCGGGGAGCTGTTTTTT.